This T cell receptor (beta chain) appears in the sequencing data of a study of cytomegalovirus exposure and HLA in healthy donors. The donors comprised healthy bone marrow donors. The study, taken as a whole, reports: Cytomegalovirus association was listed for about 150 TCR beta chains.

The CDR3 covers 14 residues. Germline assignment: CDR1 MNHNY and CDR2 SVGAGI (reference sequence). 60 Vbeta and 13 Jbeta primers were used in PCR. Using immunoSEQ multiplex PCR, the repertoire was profiled, and TCRdb retains in-frame clones only, with some absent. Here the sample spans 95,000 to 150,000 clones, approximately 80% being singletons. This clone was seen once. What it binds is unknown. The gene calls are TRBV6-6 and TRBJ2-5; 8 nucleotides line up with TRBD1. The last part of the DNA fits TRBJ2-7 better; the J call may be wrong. The receptor's source is a man aged 40-50 years in good health and CMV-seronegative. The sample comprised PBMCs. CDR3 residues: CASSLQGGAYEQYF. DNA of the CDR3: TGTGCCAGCAGTCTACAGGGGGGAGCCTACGAGCAGTACTTC.